Presented here are 27 T cell receptor beta chains from one specimen sequenced in a study of blood T cells in healthy people across ages (dated by TCRdb to the mid-2010s). Libraries were built with 5' RACE. Instrument used: Illumina HiSeq 2500. A second 7 to 11 cycle PCR used a sample-barcoded 5' primer and a J-beta primer mix. Using fastp at Q25 and MiXCR, TCRdb reprocessed the public reads and kept productive beta chains. Each entry merges the rows of one CDR3 protein and shows their most common DNA and genes. The sample has about 1.5 million distinct CDR3 sequences on record, roughly 40% of them singletons. Roughly 8.2% of the sample is in the top ten clones. Sequencing was carried out using blood. The receptor source for this set is a woman younger than 30 in good health.

A few counts support this clonotype. The chain links TRBV28 to TRBJ2-7; 7 bases are shared with TRBD1. The CDR3 sequence is 15 residues long. V lost 5 bases and J lost 2; bases outside the gene matches: 9. The V gene's germline CDR1 is MDHEN and CDR2 SYDVKM. The CDR3 region is CASSLRDRWTYEQYF. CDR3 nucleotides: TGTGCCAGCAGTCTACGGGACAGATGGACCTACGAGCAGTACTTC.

The chain carries TRBV5-1 and TRBJ1-1, with 9 positions matching TRBD1. CDR3 length equals 15 residues. CDR1 and CDR2 from the germline V gene are SGHRS and YFSETQ. V lost 4 bases, J lost 4 bases, and 8 bases stayed unmatched. The CDR3 protein is CASSPQGAGSTEAFF. The CDR3 DNA sequence: TGCGCCAGCAGCCCACAGGGGGCGGGGAGCACTGAAGCTTTCTTT.

In this sample, this clonotype turned up a few times. J is TRBJ2-7 and V is TRBV6-1, with 11 bases aligning to TRBD2. V was pared by 6 bases and J by 0 bases, with 10 bases of the junction left unmatched. Germline loops: CDR1 MNHNS, CDR2 SASEGT. The CDR3 runs to 17 residues. In nucleotides, the CDR3 is TGTGCCAGCAGCCGGACTAGCGGGTGGGGAAACTCCTACGAGCAGTACTTC. It codes for CASSRTSGWGNSYEQYF.

The table lists this clonotype with many counts. The rearrangement uses TRBV10-3 and TRBJ2-7; D remains ambiguous. From germline, CDR1 is ENHRY and CDR2 SYGVKD. The CDR3 loop spans 11 amino acids. Trimming stripped 2 bases from V and 6 bases from J, with 5 bases between. The CDR3 sequence is CAISERREQYF. The CDR3 bases are TGTGCCATCAGTGAGCGGCGCGAGCAGTACTTC.

This clonotype was recorded a few times. This chain joins TRBV20-1 and TRBJ2-3; D uncertain. Germline CDR1 DFQATT, CDR2 SNEGSKA (reference sequence). The CDR3 totals 13 residues. Between the trimmed V and J ends, which lost 3 bases and 1 base, there was a span of 8 bases. The CDR3 nucleotides are TGCAGTGCTAGGATTGATGGCACAGATACGCAGTATTTT. Protein product: CSARIDGTDTQYF.

J is TRBJ1-2 and V is TRBV29-1; D is undetermined. Germline CDR1 and CDR2: SQVTM and ANQGSEA. Trimming took 7 bases from V and 4 from J, leaving 16 bases between them. This CDR3 has 13 residues. The DNA of the CDR3 is TGCAGCGCTCACTCCGGTGGTAGCTATGGCTACACCTTC. Amino acids: CSAHSGGSYGYTF. The complete variable domain, with remaining parts taken from reference TRBV29-1 and TRBJ1-2, reads SAVISQKPSRDICQRGTSLTIQCQVDSQVTMMFWYRQQPGQSLTLIATANQGSEATYESGFVIDKFPISRPNLTFSTLTVSNMSPEDSSIYLCSAHSGGSYGYTFGSGTRLTVV.

About this clonotype: Compared with germline, one end of the junction differs, possibly owing to a read error. The chain is built from TRBV15 and TRBJ2-1, with TRBD2 matching 12 bases. The germline gives CDR1 LNHNV, CDR2 YYDKDF (reference sequence). The length of the CDR3 is 15 residues. The CDR3 loop is CAISTGLAGRNEQFF. The CDR3 nucleotides are TGTGCCATCAGCACCGGACTAGCGGGACGGAATGAGCAGTTCTTC. The complete variable domain, with remaining parts taken from reference TRBV15 and TRBJ2-1, reads DAMVIQNPRYQVTQFGKPVTLSCSQTLNHNVMYWYQQKSSQAPKLLFHYYDKDFNNEADTPDNFQSRRPNTSFCFLDIRSPGLGDTAMYLCAISTGLAGRNEQFFGPGTRLTVL.

For this clonotype: A much larger clone lies a single base off, so this may be a read error. The chain has TRBV12-3 or TRBV12-4 and TRBJ2-1, with D unclear. The CDR3 has 14 residues. Here the CDR3 reads CASSFGQLYNERFF. The CDR3 DNA is TGTGCCAGCAGTTTTGGCCAATTATACAATGAGCGGTTCTTC.

The V and J genes are TRBV7-8 and TRBJ2-6; TRBD1 might be the D (5 bases). The CDR3 runs to 16 residues. Between the trimmed V and J ends, which lost 5 bases and 18 bases, there was a span of 29 bases. CDR1 and CDR2 from the germline V gene are SGHVS and FQNEAQ. This CDR3 reads CASSTSTDSGANVSTF. In DNA form, the CDR3 reads TGTGCCAGCAGCACTTCAACTGACTCTGGGGCCAACGTCTCGACTTTC. Based on the CDR3 plus reference TRBV7-8 and TRBJ2-6, the full variable domain is GAGVSQSPRYKVAKRGQDVALRCDPISGHVSLFWYQQALGQGPEFLTYFQNEAQLDKSGLPSDRFFAERPEGSVSTLKIQRTQQEDSAVYLCASSTSTDSGANVSTFGAGSRLTVL.

V is TRBV20-1 and J is TRBJ2-5; D not certain. The CDR3 runs to 8 residues. Trimming removed 5 bases at V and 13 bases at J, with 8 bases between. The V gene's germline CDR1 is DFQATT and CDR2 SNEGSKA (reference sequence). In DNA form, the CDR3 reads TGCAGTGCTGACCCACGGTACTTC. It translates to CSADPRYF.

This chain links TRBV7-6 with TRBJ2-3; the D gene is possibly TRBD1 (6 bases). The V and J ends lost 5 bases and 4 bases respectively, with 16 bases between them. From germline, CDR1 is SGHVS and CDR2 FNYEAQ. The length of the CDR3 is 15 residues. CDR3 sequence (DNA): TGTGCCAGCAGCCAAGCAGGGGCAGCGGCAGATACGCAGTATTTT. It yields the protein CASSQAGAAADTQYF.

The genes are TRBV2 and TRBJ1-4, with TRBD1 as a possible D gene (6 bases). Germline V gene sequence: CDR1 SNHLY, CDR2 FYNNEI. V lost 11 bases, J lost 8 bases, and 18 bases lay in between. The CDR3 has 13 residues. CDR3 sequence: CADRSGEGEKLFF. CDR3 nucleotide sequence: TGTGCCGACCGATCAGGGGAGGGAGAAAAACTGTTTTTT.

The chain uses TRBV6-2 or TRBV6-3 and TRBJ2-1; D is unclear. Germline CDR1 is MNHEY and CDR2 is SVGEGT. The CDR3 covers 13 residues. Trimming removed 7 bases at V and 0 bases at J, with 7 bases between. CDR3 bases: TGTGCCAGCAAATTAGGCTCCTACAATGAGCAGTTCTTC. Amino acid sequence: CASKLGSYNEQFF.

The rearrangement joins TRBV11-2 to TRBJ1-1, with 7 bases fitting TRBD1. The CDR3 is made up of 14 amino acids. Germline values: CDR1 SGHAT, CDR2 FQNNGV. V shed 5 bases and J 4 bases; nucleotides not matched to a gene: 7. DNA for the CDR3: TGTGCCAGCAGCATGACAGGGATGGGCACTGAAGCTTTCTTT. Its protein product is CASSMTGMGTEAFF.

The rearrangement links TRBV7-9 to TRBJ2-1, with D maybe TRBD1 (7 bases). This CDR3 has 17 residues. Germline V CDR1 and CDR2: SEHNR, FQNEAQ (reference sequence). Between the trimmed V and J ends, which lost 5 bases and 0 bases, there was a span of 17 bases. The CDR3 here is CASSQGGSGSSYNEQFF. The CDR3 nucleotides are TGTGCCAGCAGCCAGGGGGGCAGCGGAAGCTCCTACAATGAGCAGTTCTTC.

J is TRBJ2-7 and V is TRBV5-1, with 8 bases lining up with TRBD2. Trimming cost V 2 bases and J 3 bases; bases outside gene matches: 10. The CDR3 runs to 16 residues. Germline CDR1 reads SGHRS; CDR2 reads YFSETQ. CDR3: CASSLYISGTSYEQYF. CDR3 bases: TGCGCCAGCAGCTTATACATATCCGGGACTAGCTACGAGCAGTACTTC.

About this clonotype: The junction does not match germline at one end; this may be a read error. This chain connects TRBV14 to TRBJ2-5; D gene uncertain. The CDR3 runs to 14 residues. The germline V gene has CDR1 SGHDN and CDR2 FVKESK. The CDR3 protein is CASSQVSGKRTQYF. The DNA of the CDR3 is TGTGCCAGCAGTCAAGTATCTGGAAAGAGGACCCAGTACTTC.

This CDR3 is CTSSAPGGCYGYTF. In DNA, the CDR3 is TGCACCAGCAGCGCCCCGGGGGGCTGCTATGGCTACACCTTC. The chain carries TRBV1 and TRBJ1-2; the listed D gene, TRBD1, was not tested against the DNA. TRBV1 is annotated as a pseudogene. The CDR3 length is 14 residues.

The rearrangement joins TRBV28 to TRBJ1-2, with D possibly TRBD1 on 6 matching bases. The CDR3 spans 16 residues. CDR1 and CDR2 (germline): MDHEN, SYDVKM. V lost 4 bases to trimming and J lost 5 bases, with 20 bases between them. CDR3 amino acids: CASSSRGGAMRYGYTF. The CDR3 DNA reads as TGTGCCAGCAGTTCAAGGGGGGGGGCCATGAGATATGGCTACACCTTC.

The CDR3 DNA is TGTGCCAGCAGTGGCCCAGGGATGAACACTGAAGCTTTCTTT. Amino acids: CASSGPGMNTEAFF. The rearrangement links TRBV2 to TRBJ1-1, with a weak D call TRBD1 (5 bases). With 4 bases removed from V and 0 bases from J, the gap between germline ends came to 9 bases. CDR1 and CDR2 from the germline V gene are SNHLY and FYNNEI. There are 14 residues in the CDR3.

The gene calls are TRBV10-2 and TRBJ2-7; D is ambiguous. The CDR3 spans 15 residues. CDR1 and CDR2 from the germline V gene are WSHSY and SAAADI. The V gene lost 7 bases and the J gene lost 5 bases, with 21 bases spanning the gap. The CDR3 DNA is TGCGCCAGCAACTCGGACCAAAGCATCTTCCACGAGCAGTACTTC. This translates into CASNSDQSIFHEQYF.

The chain is built from TRBV20-1 and TRBJ2-3, with TRBD1 as a possible D gene (5 bases). V lost 7 bases and J lost 2, with 16 bases in between. This CDR3 is 14 amino acids long. Per germline, CDR1 DFQATT and CDR2 SNEGSKA (reference sequence). The CDR3 is CSGIRADNTDTQYF. As DNA, the CDR3 is TGCAGTGGTATCAGGGCAGACAACACAGATACGCAGTATTTT.

The genes are TRBV6-1 and TRBJ2-7, with D maybe TRBD1 (5 bases). This CDR3 is built from 15 residues. Germline V gene data show CDR1 as MNHNS and CDR2 as SASEGT. V shed 0 bases and J shed 2 bases, with 11 bases lying between them. CDR3 in DNA: TGTGCCAGCAGTGAAGCTGCCAGACAGACCTACGAGCAGTACTTC. As protein: CASSEAARQTYEQYF.

The rearrangement links TRBV21-1 to TRBJ1-5. TRBV21-1 is a listed pseudogene. CDR3 length equals 12 residues. This CDR3 is CASSKRGQPQHF. The CDR3 DNA reads as TGTGCCAGCAGCAAACGCGGTCAGCCCCAGCATTTT.

This clonotype occurred many times. The gene calls are TRBV12-3 or TRBV12-4 and TRBJ2-3, with D unresolved. The CDR3 is 14 residues long. The ends were cut back, 3 bases at V and 0 bases at J, with 7 bases in the middle. The CDR3 nucleotides read TGTGCCAGCAGTTTTTTGGGCAGCACAGATACGCAGTATTTT. Encoded protein: CASSFLGSTDTQYF.

The V and J genes are TRBV20-1 and TRBJ1-4; the D is unclear. V was shortened by 7 bases and J by 6 bases, with 9 bases between the two germline ends. This CDR3 region has 11 residues. In germline, CDR1 is DFQATT, CDR2 SNEGSKA (reference sequence). The CDR3 sequence: CSVPGDEKLFF. The CDR3 DNA is TGCAGTGTGCCCGGGGATGAAAAACTGTTTTTT.

The J gene is TRBJ2-5, the V gene TRBV28; D is uncertain. Per germline, CDR1 MDHEN and CDR2 SYDVKM. Trimming cost V 5 bases and J 4 bases, with 8 bases left between them. This CDR3 is built from 12 residues. The CDR3 here is CASSTTLETQYF. In nucleotides, the CDR3 is TGTGCCAGCAGTACGACTCTAGAGACCCAGTACTTC.